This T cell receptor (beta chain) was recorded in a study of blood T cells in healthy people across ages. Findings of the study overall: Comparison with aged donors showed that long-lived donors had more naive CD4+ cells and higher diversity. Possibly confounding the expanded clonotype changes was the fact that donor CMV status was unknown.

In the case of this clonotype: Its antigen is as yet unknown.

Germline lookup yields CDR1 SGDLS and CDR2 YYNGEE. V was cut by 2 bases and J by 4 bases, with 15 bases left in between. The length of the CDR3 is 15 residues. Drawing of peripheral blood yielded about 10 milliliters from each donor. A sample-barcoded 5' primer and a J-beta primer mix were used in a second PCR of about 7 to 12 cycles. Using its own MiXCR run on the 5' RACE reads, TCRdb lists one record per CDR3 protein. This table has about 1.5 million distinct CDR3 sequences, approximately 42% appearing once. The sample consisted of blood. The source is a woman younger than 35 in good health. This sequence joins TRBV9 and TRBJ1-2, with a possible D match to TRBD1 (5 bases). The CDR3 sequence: CASSVTDRQLYGYTF. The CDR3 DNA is TGTGCCAGCAGCGTGACCGATCGACAGCTCTATGGCTACACCTTC.